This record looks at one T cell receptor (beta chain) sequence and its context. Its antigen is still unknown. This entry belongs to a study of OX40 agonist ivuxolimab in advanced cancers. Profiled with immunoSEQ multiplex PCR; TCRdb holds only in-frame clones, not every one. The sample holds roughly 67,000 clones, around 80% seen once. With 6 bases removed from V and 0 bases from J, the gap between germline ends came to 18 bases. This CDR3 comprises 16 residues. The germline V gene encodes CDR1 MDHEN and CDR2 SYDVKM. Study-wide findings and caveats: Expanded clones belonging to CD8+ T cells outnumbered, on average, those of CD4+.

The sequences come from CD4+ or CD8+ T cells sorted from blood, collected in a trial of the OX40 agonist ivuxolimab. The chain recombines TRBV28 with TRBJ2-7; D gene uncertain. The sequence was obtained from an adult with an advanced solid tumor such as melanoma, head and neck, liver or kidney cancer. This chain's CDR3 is CASRRSAQASSYEQYF. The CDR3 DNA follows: TGTGCCAGCAGGAGAAGCGCCCAGGCTTCCTCCTACGAGCAGTACTTC.